This T cell receptor (beta chain) was found in a study of glioma-infiltrating T cells after dendritic cell vaccination. Study-wide context: Patients had newly diagnosed or recurrent glioblastoma and received dendritic cell vaccines.

A note on this clone: Its antigen is not known.

Study-level findings and limits: Higher pretreatment TIL content predicted longer progression-free time and survival.

V was pared by 1 base and J by 1 base, with 7 bases of the junction left unmatched. This CDR3 comprises 18 residues. Germline CDR1 is SGHNT and CDR2 is YENEEA. The PCR used 60 V beta and 13 J beta primers. Clones were read by immunoSEQ multiplex PCR, and TCRdb kept only the in-frame ones, dropping some. There are approximately 90,000 clones in the sample; approximately 87% occur only once, and under 3% lies in the top ten. The chain joins TRBV11-3 to TRBJ2-6, with 7 positions matching TRBD1. This specimen was blood, taken before dendritic cell vaccination. This receptor was obtained from a human donor with glioblastoma. The CDR3 DNA sequence: TGTGCCAGCAGCTTAGGTGCAGGGGGTAGGTCTGGGGCCAACGTCCTGACTTTC. It is translated as CASSLGAGGRSGANVLTF. The full variable domain, rest sourced from reference TRBV11-3 and TRBJ2-6, is EAGVVQSPRYKIIEKKQPVAFWCNPISGHNTLYWYLQNLGQGPELLIRYENEEAVDDSQLPKDRFSAERLKGVDSTLKIQPAELGDSAVYLCASSLGAGGRSGANVLTFGAGSRLTVL.